In its sample, the clone carrying this T cell receptor beta chain was seen a few times. The data were obtained in a study of response to subunit inactivated influenza vaccine. One entry per CDR3 protein, called by TCRdb with MiXCR from the RT-PCR reads. Of some 640,000 distinct CDR3 sequences detected, around 14% appear once; the ten largest clones hold 5.5% to 8%. V shed 0 bases and J shed 0 bases, with 9 bases lying between them. The CDR3 is 16 residues long. Germline V gene lookup returns CDR1 LGHNA and CDR2 YNFKEQ. This TCR was recovered from a man aged 50 to 59 who received an inactivated influenza vaccine. The input for sequencing was PBMCs from blood, taken 14 to 15 days before vaccination. The chain uses TRBV4-2 and TRBJ2-1; tentatively, D is TRBD2 (5 bases). The CDR3 loop reads CASSQERAGSYNEQFF. The CDR3 region has the DNA TGTGCCAGCAGCCAAGAACGGGCGGGCTCCTACAATGAGCAGTTCTTC.